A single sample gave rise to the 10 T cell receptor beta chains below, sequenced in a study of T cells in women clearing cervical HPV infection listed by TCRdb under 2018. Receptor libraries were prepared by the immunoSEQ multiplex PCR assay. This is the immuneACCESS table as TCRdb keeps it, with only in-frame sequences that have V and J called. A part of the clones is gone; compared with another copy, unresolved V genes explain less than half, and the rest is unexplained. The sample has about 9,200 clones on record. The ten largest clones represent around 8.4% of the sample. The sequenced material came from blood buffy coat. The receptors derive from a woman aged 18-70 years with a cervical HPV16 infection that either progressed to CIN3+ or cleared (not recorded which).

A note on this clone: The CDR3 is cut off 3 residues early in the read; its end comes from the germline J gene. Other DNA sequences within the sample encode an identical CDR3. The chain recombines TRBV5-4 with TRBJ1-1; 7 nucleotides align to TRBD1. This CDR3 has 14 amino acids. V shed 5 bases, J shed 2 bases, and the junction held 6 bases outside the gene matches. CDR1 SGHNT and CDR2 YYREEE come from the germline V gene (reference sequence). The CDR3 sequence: CASRGPGGNTEAFF. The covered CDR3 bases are TGTGCCAGCAGGGGCCCAGGGGGTAACACTGAA. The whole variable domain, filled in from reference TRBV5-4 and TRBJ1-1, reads ETGVTQSPTHLIKTRGQQVTLRCSSQSGHNTVSWYQQALGQGPQFIFQYYREEENGRGNFPPRFSGLQFPNYSSELNVNALELDDSALYLCASRGPGGNTEAFFGQGTRLTVV.

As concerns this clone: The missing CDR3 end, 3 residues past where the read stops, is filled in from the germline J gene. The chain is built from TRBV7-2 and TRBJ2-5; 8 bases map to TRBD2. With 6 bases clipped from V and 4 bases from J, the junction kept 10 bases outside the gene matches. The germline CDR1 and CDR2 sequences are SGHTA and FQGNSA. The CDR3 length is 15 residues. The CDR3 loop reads CASRSSGVGGETQYF. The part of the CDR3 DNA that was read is TGTGCCAGCAGAAGTAGCGGGGTCGGGGGAGAGACC.

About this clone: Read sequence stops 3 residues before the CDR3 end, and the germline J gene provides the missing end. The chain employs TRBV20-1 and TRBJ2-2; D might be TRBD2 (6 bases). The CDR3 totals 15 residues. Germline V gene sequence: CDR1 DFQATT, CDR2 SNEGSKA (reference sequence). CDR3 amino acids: CSAQAGNSYNSPLFF. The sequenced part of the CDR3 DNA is TGCAGTGCTCAGGCGGGAAACTCTTATAATTCACCG.

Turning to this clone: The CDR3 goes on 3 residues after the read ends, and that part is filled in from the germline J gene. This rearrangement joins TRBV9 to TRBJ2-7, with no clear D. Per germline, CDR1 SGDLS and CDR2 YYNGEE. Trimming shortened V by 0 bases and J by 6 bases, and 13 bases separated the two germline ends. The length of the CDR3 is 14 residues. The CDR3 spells CASSVVGDGGEQYF. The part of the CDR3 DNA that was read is TGTGCCAGCAGCGTAGTAGGAGACGGCGGCGAG.

The CDR3 here is CASRAGTGSEQYF. CDR3 bases read: TGTGCCAGCAGGGCCGGGACAGGGAGCGAG. The chain recombines TRBV7-2 with TRBJ2-7; TRBD1 aligns across 9 bases. The read ends 3 residues before the CDR3 terminus; that terminus is restored from the germline J gene. The V and J ends lost 6 bases and 6 bases, in that order; junction bases with no gene match: 6. Germline lookup yields CDR1 SGHTA and CDR2 FQGNSA. The CDR3 runs to 13 residues.

The CDR3 is CASRGQGARDYGYTF. The DNA read from the CDR3 is TGTGCCAGCAGGGGACAGGGGGCAAGGGACTATGGC. The V call is TRBV2, the J call TRBJ1-2, with TRBD1 identical over 12 bases. The read ends 3 residues shy of where the CDR3 ends; the end is completed using the germline J gene. Germline V lookup: CDR1 SNHLY, CDR2 FYNNEI. The CDR3 covers 15 residues. Trimming at V came to 6 bases and at J to 3 bases, leaving 5 bases not matched to a gene.

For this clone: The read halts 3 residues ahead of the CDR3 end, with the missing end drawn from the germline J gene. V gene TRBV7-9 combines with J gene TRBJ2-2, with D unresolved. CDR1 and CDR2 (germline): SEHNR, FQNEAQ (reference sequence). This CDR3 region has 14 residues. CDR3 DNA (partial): TGTGCCAGCAGCTTAACAGACCCCAATGAAAAG. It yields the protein CASSLTDPNEK. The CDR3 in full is CASSLTDPNEKLFF.

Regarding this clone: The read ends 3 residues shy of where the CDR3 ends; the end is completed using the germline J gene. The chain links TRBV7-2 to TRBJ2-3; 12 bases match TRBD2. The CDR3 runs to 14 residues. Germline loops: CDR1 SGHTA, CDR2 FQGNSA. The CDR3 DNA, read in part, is TGTGCCAGCCAACTAGCGGGGGGCCAAGAGACG. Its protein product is CASQLAGGQET. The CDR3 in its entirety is CASQLAGGQETQYF.

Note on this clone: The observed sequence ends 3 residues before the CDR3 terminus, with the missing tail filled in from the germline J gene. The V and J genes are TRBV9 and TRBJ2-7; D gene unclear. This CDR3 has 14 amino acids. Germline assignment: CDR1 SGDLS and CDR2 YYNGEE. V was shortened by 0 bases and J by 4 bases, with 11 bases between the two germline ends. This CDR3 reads CASSVGQEIYEQYF. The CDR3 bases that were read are TGTGCCAGCAGCGTAGGGCAGGAGATATACGAG. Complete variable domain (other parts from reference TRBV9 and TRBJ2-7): DSGVTQTPKHLITATGQRVTLRCSPRSGDLSVYWYQQSLDQGLQFLIQYYNGEERAKGNILERFSAQQFPDLHSELNLSSLELGDSALYFCASSVGQEIYEQYFGPGTRLTVT.

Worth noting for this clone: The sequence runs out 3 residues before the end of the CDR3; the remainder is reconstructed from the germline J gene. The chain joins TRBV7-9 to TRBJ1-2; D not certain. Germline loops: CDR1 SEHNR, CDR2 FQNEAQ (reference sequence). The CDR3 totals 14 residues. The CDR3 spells CASSLGGLSYDYTF. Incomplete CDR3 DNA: TGTGCCAGCAGCTTAGGAGGGCTCTCCTACGAC.